A selection of T cell receptor beta chains follows, all from one sample in a study of CXCR3-negative and CXCR3-positive naive CD8 T cells. TCRdb reprocessed the 5' RACE reads and stores each CDR3 protein as one record, lacking DNA. In all, the sample yields 75,000 to 90,000 distinct CDR3 sequences. The specimen sequenced was naive CXCR3+ CD8+ T cells from blood. The receptors shown here come from a human donor in good health. Some clones in this sample may be carry-over from other donors' samples. Each CDR3 is given with its conserved first and last residue.

J: TRBJ2-7
length: 15
V: TRBV20-1
CDR3: CSAGETTGLSYEQYF

J: TRBJ1-1
length: 11
V: TRBV24-1
CDR3: CATSDLTEAFF

J: TRBJ2-1
length: 13
V: TRBV27
CDR3: CASSLGQNNEQFF

J: TRBJ2-3
length: 14
V: TRBV20-1
CDR3: CSASGDSTRDTQYF

J: TRBJ2-7
length: 20
V: TRBV12-1
CDR3: CASSTRYRDGGCHPPYEQYF

J: TRBJ1-5
length: 15
V: TRBV4-3
CDR3: CASSQDADPSRPQHF

J: TRBJ2-2
length: 19
V: TRBV12-3/TRBV12-4
CDR3: CASSTHLWAQPEGAGELFF

J: TRBJ2-7
length: 13
V: TRBV14
CDR3: CASSHQDSYEQYF

J: TRBJ2-7
length: 14
V: TRBV25-1
CDR3: CASSDPGTGFEQYF

J: TRBJ1-2
length: 13
V: TRBV6-6
CDR3: CASSPGSRYGYTF

J: TRBJ2-7
length: 15
V: TRBV4-1
CDR3: CASSQTVQGNYEQYF